This TCR beta chain stems from a study of CD8 T cells in Susac syndrome. An input of 0.5 to 1 ug of RNA was subjected to reverse transcription using random hexamers. Amplification of TCR beta CDR3 across 54 Vbeta and 13 Jbeta was performed with immunoSEQ multiplex PCR. TCRdb processed the immunoSEQ multiplex PCR reads anew with MiXCR; each CDR3 protein has one entry. The sample lists 110,000 to 150,000 distinct CDR3 sequences; nearly 95% were seen once. V shed 8 bases, J shed 0 bases, and the junction held 5 bases outside the gene matches. The CDR3 totals 15 residues. CDR1 and CDR2 (germline): SGDLS, YYNGEE. Healthy donors matched for age and sex were used as controls. TEMRA cells underwent FACS enrichment and CD8+ and CD4+ T cells underwent negative isolation.

Sequencing was done on a sample of CD8+ T cells from PBMCs. The genes are TRBV9 and TRBJ2-6; 7 bases align to TRBD1. The sequence was collected from a human donor in good health. The DNA of the CDR3 is TGTGCCAGTGGTGAGGGGGCCTCTGGGGCCAACGTCCTGACTTTC. The encoded protein is CASGEGASGANVLTF.